Listed here are 27 T cell receptor beta chains from one sample, sequenced in a study of blood T cell repertoires in COVID-19. Assay: immunoSEQ multiplex PCR; the TCRdb copy retains only in-frame clones and omits some. The data hold 250,000 to 350,000 clones, with 90% observed a single time. The sequenced sample consisted of peripheral blood. Receptor source: a woman aged 25 to 39 with COVID-19, enrolled during active disease.

This chain connects TRBV25-1 to TRBJ1-6; the match to TRBD1 covers 10 bases. Looked up from germline, CDR1 is MGHDK and CDR2 is SYGVNS. The CDR3 sequence is 16 residues long. With V trimmed by 1 base and J by 6 bases, 3 bases remained unmatched. Written as DNA, the CDR3 is TGTGCCAGCAGTGAATTGACAGGGGGCCGTAATTCACCCCTCCACTTT. Its protein is CASSELTGGRNSPLHF.

This clone was counted once. This rearrangement joins TRBV5-4 to TRBJ2-3; no firm D call. This CDR3 spans 15 amino acids. The V gene's germline CDR1 is SGHNT and CDR2 YYREEE (reference sequence). The V and J ends lost 0 bases and 4 bases respectively, with 12 bases between them. The chain's CDR3 is CASSLVHKRADTQYF. The CDR3 DNA is TGTGCCAGCAGCTTGGTCCATAAACGAGCAGATACGCAGTATTTT. The variable domain in full, with the rest retrieved from reference TRBV5-4 and TRBJ2-3, is ETGVTQSPTHLIKTRGQQVTLRCSSQSGHNTVSWYQQALGQGPQFIFQYYREEENGRGNFPPRFSGLQFPNYSSELNVNALELDDSALYLCASSLVHKRADTQYFGPGTRLTVL.

The chain links TRBV28 to TRBJ1-6; no clear D. The V and J ends lost 5 bases and 7 bases respectively, with 12 bases between them. Per the germline V gene, CDR1 is MDHEN and CDR2 is SYDVKM. This CDR3 is 14 amino acids long. CDR3 sequence reads: CASSPSGFNSPLHF. The CDR3 DNA sequence: TGTGCCAGCAGTCCCTCAGGCTTCAATTCACCCCTCCACTTT. The complete variable domain, with remaining parts taken from reference TRBV28 and TRBJ1-6, reads DVKVTQSSRYLVKRTGEKVFLECVQDMDHENMFWYRQDPGLGLRLIYFSYDVKMKEKGDIPEGYSVSREKKERFSLILESASTNQTSMYLCASSPSGFNSPLHFGNGTRLTVT.

The rearrangement uses TRBV3-1 (or the pseudogene TRBV3-2) and TRBJ1-6; 9 positions match TRBD1. This CDR3 region has 16 residues. With V trimmed by 4 bases and J by 7 bases, 8 bases remained unmatched. CDR1 is LGHDT and CDR2 is YNNKEL in the germline V gene (reference sequence). The CDR3 coding sequence is TGTGCCAGCAGCCCGGGACAGGGCGCATGGAATTCACCCCTCCACTTT. The encoded protein is CASSPGQGAWNSPLHF.

The chain links TRBV18 to TRBJ2-1, with D uncertain. The germline V gene has CDR1 KGHSH and CDR2 LQKENI. The CDR3 runs 14 residues. Trimming took 0 bases from V and 6 from J, leaving 9 bases between them. The CDR3 region has the DNA TGTGCCAGCTCACCACCCGCGCGTAGCAATGAGCAGTTCTTC. Translated, it gives CASSPPARSNEQFF.

The chain combines TRBV6-1 with TRBJ2-5, with 14 bases fitting TRBD2. CDR3 length: 18 amino acids. The ends lost 4 bases at V and 2 bases at J; junction bases unmatched: 9. Germline V lookup: CDR1 MNHNS, CDR2 SASEGT. CDR3 region: CASSVRWTSGRYQETQYF. In DNA form, the CDR3 reads TGTGCCAGCAGTGTCCGGTGGACTAGCGGGAGGTATCAAGAGACCCAGTACTTC.

This sequence joins TRBV6-6 and TRBJ1-3, with 7 positions matching TRBD1. The CDR3 is 15 amino acids. After removal of 8 bases from V and 3 bases from J, the junction contained 10 bases not matched to a gene. CDR1 is MNHNY, CDR2 SVGAGI, per germline (reference sequence). The CDR3 sequence: CASGATGRVGNTIYF. CDR3 DNA: TGTGCCAGCGGCGCGACAGGGAGAGTTGGAAACACCATATATTTT.

The chain joins TRBV6-4 to TRBJ2-6, with D tentatively TRBD2 (6 bases). V was cut by 5 bases and J by 0 bases, with 17 bases left in between. Per germline, CDR1 MRHNA and CDR2 SNTAGT. The CDR3 extends over 18 amino acids. The CDR3 DNA follows: TGTGCCAGCAGTAGGACAATCCCCGGGAGCTCTGGGGCCAACGTCCTGACTTTC. Translating it yields CASSRTIPGSSGANVLTF.

The chain joins TRBV28 to TRBJ1-1; no definite D call. The ends were cut back, 3 bases at V and 4 bases at J, with 6 bases in the middle. Per germline, CDR1 MDHEN and CDR2 SYDVKM. CDR3 length equals 12 residues. Here the CDR3 DNA reads TGTGCCAGCAGTTTGTCATTCACTGAAGCTTTCTTT. Translating gives CASSLSFTEAFF.

The J gene is TRBJ2-7, the V gene TRBV10-3; a weak D match, TRBD2 (7 bases). This CDR3 contains 14 residues. Germline V gene sequence: CDR1 ENHRY, CDR2 SYGVKD. V shed 6 bases and J shed 2 bases, with 14 bases lying between them. CDR3 protein: CAIRAGEGAYEQYF. DNA of the CDR3: TGTGCCATCAGGGCTGGGGAGGGGGCCTACGAGCAGTACTTC.

The chain is built from TRBV7-9 and TRBJ2-1; D is undetermined. CDR3 length equals 17 residues. Germline V gene data show CDR1 as SEHNR and CDR2 as FQNEAQ (reference sequence). With 2 bases removed from V and 2 bases from J, the gap between germline ends came to 16 bases. In nucleotides, the CDR3 is TGTGCCAGCAGCTTACTACGGAGAGGCGGCACCTACAATGAGCAGTTCTTC. Translation: CASSLLRRGGTYNEQFF.

J is TRBJ2-2 and V is TRBV7-2, with 9 bases matching TRBD2. Germline V lookup: CDR1 SGHTA, CDR2 FQGNSA. This CDR3 is built from 14 residues. V shed 2 bases, J shed 8 bases, and the junction held 3 bases outside the gene matches. The CDR3 sequence is CASSLLLAGGELFF. CDR3 bases: TGTGCCAGCAGCTTACTTCTAGCGGGAGGGGAGCTGTTTTTT.

The CDR3 is CASSLELPGGLDTQYF. The CDR3 DNA reads TGTGCCAGCAGCTTAGAGTTACCAGGGGGATTAGATACGCAGTATTTT. The chain has TRBV7-2 and TRBJ2-3; TRBD1 matches at 7 bases. V shed 1 base and J 5 bases; nucleotides not matched to a gene: 9. The CDR3 covers 16 residues. Germline V gives CDR1 SGHTA, CDR2 FQGNSA.

This chain joins TRBV4-1 and TRBJ2-7; D remains ambiguous. Germline values: CDR1 MGHRA, CDR2 YSYEKL. CDR3 length: 14 amino acids. Trimming took 1 base from V and 5 from J, leaving 12 bases between them. CDR3 coding DNA: TGCGCCAGCAGCCAAGGTCAACAGTCAGACGAGCAGTACTTC. This gives the protein CASSQGQQSDEQYF.

The J gene is TRBJ2-7, the V gene TRBV4-1, with 9 bases identical to TRBD2. Per the germline V gene, CDR1 is MGHRA and CDR2 is YSYEKL. The CDR3 runs to 16 residues. The trim removed 4 bases at V and 1 base at J, leaving 8 bases unmatched. The CDR3 DNA sequence: TGCGCCAGCAGCCCTGGGCCAGCGGGAGGTTCCTACGAGCAGTACTTC. This sequence encodes CASSPGPAGGSYEQYF.

This sequence joins TRBV7-9 and TRBJ2-7; TRBD1 matches 9 bases. CDR1 and CDR2 (germline): SEHNR, FQNEAQ (reference sequence). The CDR3 consists of 14 residues. The V segment lost 5 bases and the J segment 2 bases; nucleotides outside the gene matches: 4. The CDR3 DNA sequence: TGTGCCAGCAGCACTCGACAGGGGGCCTACGAGCAGTACTTC. Residues: CASSTRQGAYEQYF.

The chain combines TRBV21-1 with TRBJ2-3; the D call TRBD2 from the table was never checked on the DNA. TRBV21-1 is given as a pseudogene. This CDR3 is built from 16 residues. CDR3 DNA sequence: TGTGCCAGCAGCACAACTAGCGGGAGCGGGCGGGATACGCAGTATTTT. Translating gives CASSTTSGSGRDTQYF.

This clone was counted a single time. This chain joins TRBV3-1 (or the pseudogene TRBV3-2) and TRBJ1-4; D is ambiguous. Germline V gene lookup returns CDR1 LGHDT and CDR2 YNNKEL (reference sequence). The CDR3 loop spans 12 amino acids. V was pared by 0 bases and J by 8 bases, with 4 bases between. The CDR3 here is CASSQEEEKLFF. CDR3 coding DNA: TGTGCCAGCAGCCAAGAGGAGGAAAAACTGTTTTTT.

This rearrangement joins TRBV12-3 or TRBV12-4 to TRBJ2-5; D call uncertain. Trimming shortened V by 6 bases and J by 1 base, and 6 bases separated the two germline ends. The CDR3 contains 12 residues. CDR3 coding DNA: TGTGCCAGCAGGGGCCCCCAAGAGACCCAGTACTTC. Translated: CASRGPQETQYF.

The V and J genes are TRBV5-6 and TRBJ2-4; 7 positions match TRBD2. With V trimmed by 4 bases and J by 2 bases, 9 bases remained unmatched. Germline V CDR1 and CDR2: SGHDT, YYEEEE. The CDR3 has 16 residues. The CDR3 loop is CASSLPVAGSKNIQYF. DNA of the CDR3: TGTGCCAGCAGCCTCCCTGTAGCGGGCTCCAAAAACATTCAGTACTTC.

V is TRBV4-3 and J is TRBJ1-2; unclear D gene. The CDR3 length is 16 residues. Trimming removed 0 bases from V and 4 bases from J, with 15 bases in between. Per germline, CDR1 LGHNA and CDR2 YSLEER. CDR3 sequence reads: CASSQDQRPRGYGYTF. CDR3 nucleotide sequence: TGCGCCAGCAGCCAAGATCAGAGGCCCCGGGGCTATGGCTACACCTTC.

The chain recombines TRBV5-8 with TRBJ1-4; 9 positions match TRBD1. This CDR3 contains 15 residues. Germline CDR1 SGHTS, CDR2 YDEGEE. Unmatched junction bases numbered 3, after V lost 3 bases and J lost 3 bases. The DNA for the CDR3 is TGTGCCAGCAGCTCGGGACAGGGACCTAATGAAAAACTGTTTTTT. Translated, it gives CASSSGQGPNEKLFF. Filled out from reference TRBV5-8 and TRBJ1-4, the complete variable domain reads EAGVTQSPTHLIKTRGQQATLRCSPISGHTSVYWYQQALGLGLQFLLWYDEGEERNRGNFPPRFSGRQFPNYSSELNVNALELEDSALYLCASSSGQGPNEKLFFGSGTQLSVL.

This sequence joins TRBV11-2 and TRBJ2-1; 14 bases match TRBD2. The CDR3 totals 19 residues. The ends lost 4 bases at V and 5 bases at J; junction bases unmatched: 13. CDR1 is SGHAT, CDR2 FQNNGV, per germline. The chain's CDR3 is CASSSRLAGGRGRDNEQFF. In DNA, the CDR3 is TGTGCCAGCAGCTCACGACTAGCGGGAGGGAGAGGAAGGGACAATGAGCAGTTCTTC.

On this clone itself: Other DNA sequences in the sample encode the same CDR3. The rearrangement links TRBV30 to TRBJ1-1; 7 bases fit TRBD1. The V gene end was trimmed by 2 bases and the J gene end by 2 bases; junction bases not matched to a gene: 2. The CDR3 totals 13 residues. Looked up from germline, CDR1 is GTSNPN and CDR2 is SVGIG (reference sequence). The CDR3 region is CAWSRDRNTEAFF. The CDR3 bases are TGTGCCTGGAGTAGGGACAGAAACACTGAAGCTTTCTTT.

The CDR3 DNA follows: TGTGCCAGCAGCATCAGACTCTACAATGAGCAGTTCTTC. Translated: CASSIRLYNEQFF. The rearrangement uses TRBV6-6 and TRBJ2-1; D gene unclear. The CDR3 sequence is 13 residues long. V was shortened by 6 bases and J by 3 bases, with 9 bases between the two germline ends. Per the germline V gene, CDR1 is MNHNY and CDR2 is SVGAGI (reference sequence).

The chain is built from TRBV15 and TRBJ2-6; TRBD2 might be the D (7 bases). CDR1 and CDR2 from the germline V gene are LNHNV and YYDKDF (reference sequence). This CDR3 is 18 amino acids long. Trimming left V 0 bases short and J 0 bases short, with 12 bases between. The CDR3 DNA sequence: TGTGCCACCAGCAGAGAGGGGGGGCGGATCTCTGGGGCCAACGTCCTGACTTTC. It is translated as CATSREGGRISGANVLTF.

In its sample, this clone was seen once. The chain combines TRBV10-3 with TRBJ1-6; tentatively, D is TRBD1 (5 bases). The CDR3 sequence is 15 residues long. Germline CDR1 is ENHRY and CDR2 is SYGVKD. Trimming took off 3 bases at V and 5 bases at J, with 11 bases between the two ends. The CDR3 region is CAISDGQGDNSPLHF. In DNA form, the CDR3 reads TGTGCCATCAGTGATGGGCAGGGCGATAATTCACCCCTCCACTTT.